Reported below is one TCR beta chain. The antigen is undetermined. CDR3 length: 17 residues. Trimming took 7 bases from V and 2 from J; bases not matched to a gene: 13. Germline V lookup: CDR1 MDHEN, CDR2 SYDVKM. This entry belongs to a study of PD-1 blockade in classical Hodgkin lymphoma. Assay used: immunoSEQ multiplex PCR; TCRdb lists only in-frame clones, some missing. The sample yields some 90,000 clones, 92% seen once. Each patient's relapse followed autologous stem cell transplantation, and brentuximab vedotin exposure varied. Study results and limitations: CD4+ TCR diversity, unlike CD8+, rose significantly by C4D1. Newly diagnosed patients were said to have less baseline TCR diversity than healthy donors did.

The V gene is TRBV28, the J gene TRBJ2-3; TRBD2 agrees at 9 bases. The sequencing here drew on peripheral blood mononuclear cells (PBMCs), taken before the second cycle of nivolumab. The sequence was collected from a human donor with classical Hodgkin lymphoma. The CDR3 spells CASTYLYPSGNTDTQYF. CDR3 nucleotide sequence: TGTGCCAGCACTTATTTATACCCTAGCGGGAACACAGATACGCAGTATTTT.